This T cell receptor (beta chain) was recovered during a study of PD-L1 blockade in urothelial cancer. Generated by immunoSEQ multiplex PCR, the TCRdb table keeps only in-frame clones and is missing some. Seen here are under 100,000 clones, around 90% observed once, and the top ten hold around 1.7%. This CDR3 region has 14 residues. Trimming took 2 bases from V and 5 from J; bases not matched to a gene: 4. The V gene's germline CDR1 is SGHNT and CDR2 YYREEE (reference sequence). Time point specified: pretreatment peripheral blood. This clonotype originated in a man aged 55 to 69 with urothelial cancer. The chain uses TRBV5-4 and TRBJ2-1; TRBD1 agrees at 7 bases. Sequenced material: PBMCs, taken around atezolizumab (anti-PD-L1) treatment. CDR3 amino acids: CASSLTGDHNEQFF. In DNA, the CDR3 is TGTGCCAGCAGCTTAACAGGGGACCACAATGAGCAGTTCTTC.